This T cell receptor beta chain is drawn from a study of T cell responses to AZD1222 COVID-19 vaccine. Study findings and constraints: Among AZD1222 vaccinees, only 5 to 7 were seropositive at baseline. Unmutated regions of variants are reportedly targeted by nearly half of spike-specific TCRs. Samples come after the peak T cell response, not at day 14.

Here immunoSEQ multiplex PCR was the method, and the copy in TCRdb shows in-frame clones only, minus some. The sample carries 26,000 or so clones, 92% recorded once. V trimming: 5 bases; J trimming: 5 bases; junction bases outside the gene matches: 11. In germline, CDR1 is SGHTA, CDR2 FQGNSA. The CDR3 runs 16 residues. With regard to this clone: Its target is not known.

The clonotype originates from an adult who received the AZD1222 COVID-19 vaccine. The chain has TRBV7-2 and TRBJ2-7; 11 positions agree with TRBD2. The source material was peripheral blood, sampled 28 days after the second AZD1222 dose. The CDR3 spells CASSPMLTSGVHEQYF. As DNA, the CDR3 is TGTGCCAGCAGCCCGATGCTGACTAGCGGGGTTCACGAGCAGTACTTC.